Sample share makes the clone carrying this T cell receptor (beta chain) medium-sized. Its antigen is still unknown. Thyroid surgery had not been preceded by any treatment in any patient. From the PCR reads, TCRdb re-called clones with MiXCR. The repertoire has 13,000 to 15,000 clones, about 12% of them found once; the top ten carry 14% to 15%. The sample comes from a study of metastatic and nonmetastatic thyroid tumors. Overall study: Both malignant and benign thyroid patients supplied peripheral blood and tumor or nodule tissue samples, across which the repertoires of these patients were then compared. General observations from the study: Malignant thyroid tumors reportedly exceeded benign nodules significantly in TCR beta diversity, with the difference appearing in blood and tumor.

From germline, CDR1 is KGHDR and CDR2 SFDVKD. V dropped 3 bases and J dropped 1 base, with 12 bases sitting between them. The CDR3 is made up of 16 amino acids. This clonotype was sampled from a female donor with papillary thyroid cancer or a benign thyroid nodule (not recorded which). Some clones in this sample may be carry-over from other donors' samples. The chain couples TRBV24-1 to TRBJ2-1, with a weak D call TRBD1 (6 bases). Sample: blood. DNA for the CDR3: TGTGCCACCAGTGATGATAAGGGGGTATCCTACAATGAGCAGTTCTTC. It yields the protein CATSDDKGVSYNEQFF.